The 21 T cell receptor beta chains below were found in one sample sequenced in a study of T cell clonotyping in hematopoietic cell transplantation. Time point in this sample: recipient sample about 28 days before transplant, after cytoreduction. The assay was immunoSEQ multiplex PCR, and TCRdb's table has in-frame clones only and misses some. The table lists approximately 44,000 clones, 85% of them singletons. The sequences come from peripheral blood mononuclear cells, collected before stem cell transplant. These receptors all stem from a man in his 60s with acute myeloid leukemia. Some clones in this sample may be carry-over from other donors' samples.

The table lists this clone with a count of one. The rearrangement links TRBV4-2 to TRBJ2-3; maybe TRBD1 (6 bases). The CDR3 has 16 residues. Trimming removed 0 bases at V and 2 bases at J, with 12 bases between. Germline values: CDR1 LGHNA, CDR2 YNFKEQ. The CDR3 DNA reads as TGTGCCAGCAGCCAAGAGACAGGAGTAGTCACAGATACGCAGTATTTT. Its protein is CASSQETGVVTDTQYF.

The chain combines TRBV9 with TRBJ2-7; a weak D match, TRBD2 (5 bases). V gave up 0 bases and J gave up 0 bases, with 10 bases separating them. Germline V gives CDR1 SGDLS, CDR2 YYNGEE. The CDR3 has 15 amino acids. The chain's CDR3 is CASSVDPLVSYEQYF. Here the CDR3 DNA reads TGTGCCAGCAGCGTAGATCCACTAGTCTCCTACGAGCAGTACTTC.

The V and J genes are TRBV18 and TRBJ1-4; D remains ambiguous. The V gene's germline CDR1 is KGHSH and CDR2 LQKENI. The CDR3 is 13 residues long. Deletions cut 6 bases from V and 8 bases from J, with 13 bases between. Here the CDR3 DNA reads TGTGCCAGCTCCCGGAGTCGTGGGGAAAAACTGTTTTTT. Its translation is CASSRSRGEKLFF.

The CDR3 loop reads CATRGIGDQPQHF. CDR3 bases: TGTGCCACCAGGGGAATCGGGGATCAGCCCCAGCATTTT. The chain carries TRBV5-8 and TRBJ1-5; maybe TRBD1 (6 bases). CDR3 length: 13 residues. Germline CDR1 and CDR2: SGHTS and YDEGEE. Trimming stripped 9 bases from V and 5 bases from J, with 15 bases between.

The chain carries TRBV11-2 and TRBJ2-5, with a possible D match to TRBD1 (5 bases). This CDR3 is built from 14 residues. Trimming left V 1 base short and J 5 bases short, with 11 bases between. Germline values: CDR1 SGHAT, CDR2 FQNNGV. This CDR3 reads CASSLGPGWETQYF. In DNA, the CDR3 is TGTGCCAGCAGCTTAGGTCCAGGGTGGGAGACCCAGTACTTC.

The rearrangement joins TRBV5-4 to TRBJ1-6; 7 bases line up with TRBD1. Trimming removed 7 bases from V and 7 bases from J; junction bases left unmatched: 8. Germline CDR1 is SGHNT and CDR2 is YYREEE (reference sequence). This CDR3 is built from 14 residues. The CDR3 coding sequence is TGTGCCAGCGGAAACAGGGGCAGGAATTCACCCCTCCACTTT. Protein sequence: CASGNRGRNSPLHF.

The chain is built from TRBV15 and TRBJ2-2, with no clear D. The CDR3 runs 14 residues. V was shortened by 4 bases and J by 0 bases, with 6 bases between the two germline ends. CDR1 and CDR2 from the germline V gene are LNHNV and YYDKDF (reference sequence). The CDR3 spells CATSTDANTGELFF. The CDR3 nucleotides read TGTGCCACCAGCACGGACGCGAACACCGGGGAGCTGTTTTTT.

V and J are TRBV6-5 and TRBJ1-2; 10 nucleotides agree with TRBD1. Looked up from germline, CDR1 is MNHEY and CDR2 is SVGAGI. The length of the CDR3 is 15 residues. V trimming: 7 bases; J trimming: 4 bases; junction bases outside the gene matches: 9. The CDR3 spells CASTRPGQGVYGYTF. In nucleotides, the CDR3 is TGTGCCAGCACCAGACCCGGACAGGGGGTCTATGGCTACACCTTC.

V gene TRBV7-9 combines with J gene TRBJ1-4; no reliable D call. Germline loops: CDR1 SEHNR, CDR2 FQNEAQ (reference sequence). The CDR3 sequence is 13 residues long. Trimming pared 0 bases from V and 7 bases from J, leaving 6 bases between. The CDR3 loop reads CASSLAKGEKLFF. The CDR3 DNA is TGTGCCAGCAGCTTAGCAAAGGGTGAAAAACTGTTTTTT.

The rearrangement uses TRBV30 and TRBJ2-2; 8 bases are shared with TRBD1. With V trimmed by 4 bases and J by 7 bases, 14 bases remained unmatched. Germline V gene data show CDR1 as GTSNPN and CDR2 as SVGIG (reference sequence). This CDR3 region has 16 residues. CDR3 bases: TGTGCCTGGACGCCCTGGCAGGGGGCGATGGTCGGGGAGCTGTTTTTT. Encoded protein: CAWTPWQGAMVGELFF.

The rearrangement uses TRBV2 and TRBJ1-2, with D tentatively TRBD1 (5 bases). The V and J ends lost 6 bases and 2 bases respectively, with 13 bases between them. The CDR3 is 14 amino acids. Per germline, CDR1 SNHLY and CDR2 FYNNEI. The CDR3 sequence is CASSRDRSNYGYTF. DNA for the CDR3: TGTGCCAGCAGCCGGGACCGGAGCAACTATGGCTACACCTTC.

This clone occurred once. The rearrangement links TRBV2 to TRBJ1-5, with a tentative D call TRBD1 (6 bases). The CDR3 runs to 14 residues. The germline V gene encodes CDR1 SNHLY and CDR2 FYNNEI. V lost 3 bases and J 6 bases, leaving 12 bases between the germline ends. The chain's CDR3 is CASSEGRGGQPQHF. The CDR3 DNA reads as TGTGCCAGCAGTGAGGGCAGGGGCGGTCAGCCCCAGCATTTT.

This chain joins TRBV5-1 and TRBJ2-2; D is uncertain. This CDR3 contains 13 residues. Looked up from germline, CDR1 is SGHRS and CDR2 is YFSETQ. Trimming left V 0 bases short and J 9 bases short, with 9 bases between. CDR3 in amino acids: CASSLAESRELFF. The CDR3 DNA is TGCGCCAGCAGCTTGGCCGAGAGCCGGGAGCTGTTTTTT.

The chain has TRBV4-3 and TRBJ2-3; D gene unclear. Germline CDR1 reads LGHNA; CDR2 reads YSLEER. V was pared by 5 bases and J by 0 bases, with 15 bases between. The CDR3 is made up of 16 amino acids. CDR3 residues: CASSYWSIPSTDTQYF. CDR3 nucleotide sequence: TGCGCCAGCAGCTACTGGTCGATACCTAGCACAGATACGCAGTATTTT.

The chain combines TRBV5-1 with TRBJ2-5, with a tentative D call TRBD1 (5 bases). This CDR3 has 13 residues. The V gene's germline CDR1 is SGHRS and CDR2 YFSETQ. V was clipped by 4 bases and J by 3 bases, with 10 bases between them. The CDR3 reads CASSPEGEETQYF. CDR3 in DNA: TGCGCCAGCAGCCCTGAAGGGGAAGAGACCCAGTACTTC.

The CDR3 loop reads CASSLTGDQPQHF. The DNA for the CDR3 is TGTGCCAGCAGCTTAACAGGGGACCAGCCCCAGCATTTT. This chain connects TRBV7-2 to TRBJ1-5, with 7 bases aligning to TRBD1. Germline CDR1 reads SGHTA; CDR2 reads FQGNSA. J gave up 7 bases and V 2 bases, and 2 bases lay outside the gene matches. This CDR3 has 13 amino acids.

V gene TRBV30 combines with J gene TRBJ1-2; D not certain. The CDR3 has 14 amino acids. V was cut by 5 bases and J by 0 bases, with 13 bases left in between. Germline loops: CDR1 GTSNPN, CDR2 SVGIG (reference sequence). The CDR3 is CAWAQEGPNYGYTF. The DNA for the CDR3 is TGTGCCTGGGCCCAGGAGGGCCCTAACTATGGCTACACCTTC.

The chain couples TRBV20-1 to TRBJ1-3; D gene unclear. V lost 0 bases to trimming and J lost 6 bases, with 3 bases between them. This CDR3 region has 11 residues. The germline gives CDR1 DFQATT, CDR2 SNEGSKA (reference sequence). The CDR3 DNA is TGCAGTGCTAGAGATCAAAACACCATATATTTT. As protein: CSARDQNTIYF.

CDR3 amino acids: CASSPGTDGYTF. CDR3 DNA: TGCGCCAGCAGCCCGGGGACAGATGGCTACACCTTC. The chain recombines TRBV5-1 with TRBJ1-2; 7 bases match TRBD1. Germline-derived CDR1 and CDR2 are SGHRS and YFSETQ. The CDR3 is made up of 12 amino acids. V lost 4 bases to trimming and J lost 6 bases; unmatched junction nucleotides: 3.

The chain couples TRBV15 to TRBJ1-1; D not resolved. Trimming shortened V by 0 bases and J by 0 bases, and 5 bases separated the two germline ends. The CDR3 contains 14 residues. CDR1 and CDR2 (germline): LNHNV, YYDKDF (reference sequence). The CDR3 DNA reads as TGTGCCACCAGCAGAGATTTGGTGAACACTGAAGCTTTCTTT. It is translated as CATSRDLVNTEAFF.

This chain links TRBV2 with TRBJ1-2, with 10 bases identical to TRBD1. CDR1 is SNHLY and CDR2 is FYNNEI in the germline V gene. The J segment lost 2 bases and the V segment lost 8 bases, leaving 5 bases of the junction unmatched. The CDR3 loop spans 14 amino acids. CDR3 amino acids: CASGRTGGNYGYTF. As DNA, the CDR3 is TGTGCCAGCGGGCGGACAGGGGGGAACTATGGCTACACCTTC. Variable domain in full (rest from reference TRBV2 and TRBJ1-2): EPEVTQTPSHQVTQMGQEVILRCVPISNHLYFYWYRQILGQKVEFLVSFYNNEISEKSEIFDDQFSVERPDGSNFTLKIRSTKLEDSAMYFCASGRTGGNYGYTFGSGTRLTVV.